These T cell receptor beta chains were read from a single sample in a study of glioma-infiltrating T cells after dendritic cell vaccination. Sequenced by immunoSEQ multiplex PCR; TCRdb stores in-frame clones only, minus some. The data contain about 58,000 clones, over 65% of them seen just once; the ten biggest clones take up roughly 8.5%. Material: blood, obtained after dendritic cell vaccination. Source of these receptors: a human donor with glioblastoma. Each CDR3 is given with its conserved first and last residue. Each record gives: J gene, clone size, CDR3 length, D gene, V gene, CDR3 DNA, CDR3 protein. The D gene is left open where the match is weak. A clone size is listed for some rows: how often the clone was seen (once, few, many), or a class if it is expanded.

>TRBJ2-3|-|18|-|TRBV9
TGTGCCAGCAGCGTAGGAACAGGGACCGCTCCAAGGACAGATACGCAGTATTTT
CASSVGTGTAPRTDTQYF
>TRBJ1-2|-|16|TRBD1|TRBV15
TGTGCCACCAGCAGAGGTACAGGGGGTCCCAACTATGGCTACACCTTC
CATSRGTGGPNYGYTF
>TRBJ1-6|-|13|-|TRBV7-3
TGTGCCAGCAGCTCCGGGATCTATTCACCCCTCCACTTT
CASSSGIYSPLHF
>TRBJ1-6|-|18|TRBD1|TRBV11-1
TGTGCCAGCAGCCTTCAGGGGGCACCCAGCTCCTATAATTCACCCCTCCACTTT
CASSLQGAPSSYNSPLHF
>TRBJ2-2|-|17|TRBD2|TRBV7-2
TGTGCCAGCAGCTTAAAAATAGCGGGGGGTTCGGGCGGGGAGCTGTTTTTT
CASSLKIAGGSGGELFF
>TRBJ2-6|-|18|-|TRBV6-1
TGTGCCAGCAGTGAAAACAGGGCACGGAACTCTGGGGCCAACGTCCTGACTTTC
CASSENRARNSGANVLTF
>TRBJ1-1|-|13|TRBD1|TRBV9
TGTGCCAGCAGCGCCGGGGACAGGGGGAAAGCTTTCTTT
CASSAGDRGKAFF
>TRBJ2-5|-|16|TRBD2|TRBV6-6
TGTGCCAGCAGTTCGAGTACTAGCGGCTCGAAAGAGACCCAGTACTTC
CASSSSTSGSKETQYF
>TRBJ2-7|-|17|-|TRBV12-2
TGTGCAAGTCGACATCACACGACAGGGCAGGAAAGCTACGAGCAGTACTTC
CASRHHTTGQESYEQYF
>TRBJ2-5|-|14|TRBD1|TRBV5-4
TGTGCCAGCACCGCCGGGACAGGGAAGAAGACCCAGTACTTC
CASTAGTGKKTQYF
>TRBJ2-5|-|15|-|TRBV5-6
TGTGCCAGCAGCTACAAGACTAGGCCCCCCGAGACCCAGTACTTC
CASSYKTRPPETQYF
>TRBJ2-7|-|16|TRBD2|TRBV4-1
TGCGCCAGCAGCCAAGATCGCCGCGGGAGCTCCTACGAGCAGTACTTC
CASSQDRRGSSYEQYF
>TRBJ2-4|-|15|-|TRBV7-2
TGTGCCAGCAGCTTAGCGGGAGCCACGCAAAACATTCAGTACTTC
CASSLAGATQNIQYF
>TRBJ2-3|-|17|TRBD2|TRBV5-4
TGTGCCAGCAGTCATGGACTAGCGGGGCGGTTGGGAGATACGCAGTATTTT
CASSHGLAGRLGDTQYF
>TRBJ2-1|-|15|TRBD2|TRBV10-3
TGTGCCATCACAGGGACTAGCGGGGGGGAAAATGAGCAGTTCTTC
CAITGTSGGENEQFF
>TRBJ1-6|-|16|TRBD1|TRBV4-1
TGCGCCAGCAGGACACAGGGGGATGCCTATAATTCACCCCTCCACTTT
CASRTQGDAYNSPLHF
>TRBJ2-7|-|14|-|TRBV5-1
TGCGCCAGCGGCTTGGATAGGCAGGCCTACGAGCAGTACTTC
CASGLDRQAYEQYF
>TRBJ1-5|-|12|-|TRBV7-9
TGTGCCAGTCAGGGGAACAATCAGCCCCAGCATTTT
CASQGNNQPQHF
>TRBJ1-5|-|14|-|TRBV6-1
TGTGCCAGCAGTCGCCTGGGAGGGAATCAGCCCCAGCATTTT
CASSRLGGNQPQHF
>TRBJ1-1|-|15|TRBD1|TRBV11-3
TGTGCCAGCAGACCAAGACAGGGGGGGAACACTGAAGCTTTCTTT
CASRPRQGGNTEAFF
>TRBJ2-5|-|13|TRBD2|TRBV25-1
TGTGCCACCCAGCTAGCGGGGAGAGAGACCCAGTACTTC
CATQLAGRETQYF
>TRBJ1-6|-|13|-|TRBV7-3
TGTGCCAGCGGTAGGGACACTTATTCACCCCTCCACTTT
CASGRDTYSPLHF
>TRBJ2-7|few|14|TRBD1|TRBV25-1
TGTGCCAGCAGTTCGGGGACAGGGTATGACGAGCAGTACTTC
CASSSGTGYDEQYF
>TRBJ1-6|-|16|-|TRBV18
TGTGCCAGCTCAAGACAGGCCAGCTCCTATAATTCACCCCTCCACTTT
CASSRQASSYNSPLHF
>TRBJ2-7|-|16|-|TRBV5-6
TGTGCCAGCAGCTTGGCCCCTGCGGCAGGGTACTACGAGCAGTACTTC
CASSLAPAAGYYEQYF
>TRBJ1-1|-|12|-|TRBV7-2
TGTGCCAGCAGCTCTCAGGGACTTGAAGCTTTCTTT
CASSSQGLEAFF
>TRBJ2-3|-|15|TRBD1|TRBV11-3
TGTGCCAGCAGCTCCGGACAGGGGCTGGGAGATACGCAGTATTTT
CASSSGQGLGDTQYF
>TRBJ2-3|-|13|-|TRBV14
TGTGCCAGCAGCCGCGGGGGCACAGATACGCAGTATTTT
CASSRGGTDTQYF
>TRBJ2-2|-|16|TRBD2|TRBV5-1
TGCGCCAGCAGCCCCTCGGGGGGGCCAGAGACCGGGGAGCTGTTTTTT
CASSPSGGPETGELFF